This TCR beta chain was found in a study of quantifying T cell responses using KT2 cells. Study in general: cDNA was made from DNase-treated RNA using alpha and beta constant primers.

There are 15 residues in the CDR3. The V gene lost 4 bases and the J gene lost 4 bases, with 17 bases spanning the gap. Germline-derived CDR1 and CDR2 are SGHRS and YFSETQ. This clonotype was seen only a few times. A single-stranded UMI oligo with SP2 sequence was ligated to cDNA 3' ends. First-round PCR used 3 to 4 cycles and beta primers RC1.1 and RC1.2 covering TRBC1 and TRBC2. TCRdb redid the calling of the UMI-ligation and nested PCR reads with MiXCR, one entry per CDR3 protein. Counted here are 42,000 or so distinct CDR3 sequences, over 15% occurring once; the ten biggest clones make up roughly 40%.

V and J are TRBV5-1 and TRBJ1-1, with no clear D. This receptor was taken from a human donor. Material for sequencing was PBMCs spiked with cells of the T cell clone KT2. The CDR3 DNA reads as TGCGCCAGCAGCCCGATATGGTCGGGCGGCACTGAAGCTTTCTTT. This gives the protein CASSPIWSGGTEAFF.